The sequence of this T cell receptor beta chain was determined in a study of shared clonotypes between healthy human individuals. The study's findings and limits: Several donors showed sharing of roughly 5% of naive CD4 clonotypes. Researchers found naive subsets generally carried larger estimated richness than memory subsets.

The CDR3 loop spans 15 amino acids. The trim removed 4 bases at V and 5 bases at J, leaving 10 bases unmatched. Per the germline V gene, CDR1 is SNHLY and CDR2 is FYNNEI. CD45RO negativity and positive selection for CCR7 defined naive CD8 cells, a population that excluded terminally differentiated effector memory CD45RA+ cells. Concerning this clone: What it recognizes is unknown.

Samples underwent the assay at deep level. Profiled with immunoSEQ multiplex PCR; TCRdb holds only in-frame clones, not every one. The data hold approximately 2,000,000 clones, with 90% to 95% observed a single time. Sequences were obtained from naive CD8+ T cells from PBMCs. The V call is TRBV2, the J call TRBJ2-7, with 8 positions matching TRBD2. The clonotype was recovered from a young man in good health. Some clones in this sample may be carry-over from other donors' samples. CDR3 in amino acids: CASSVSAGGWDEQYF. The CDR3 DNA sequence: TGTGCCAGCAGTGTCTCGGCGGGGGGCTGGGACGAGCAGTACTTC.